Sequencing of this T cell receptor beta chain was carried out in a study of cytomegalovirus exposure and HLA in healthy donors. Whole-study findings and limits: Most TCR beta V segments were productive about 87% or about 30% of the time in an earlier analysis.

The germline gives CDR1 SGHTA, CDR2 FQGTGA. The CDR3 is 18 residues long. V shed 2 bases, J shed 5 bases, and the junction held 12 bases outside the gene matches. On this clone: Its matching antigen is unknown.

The PCR ran on 60 Vbeta and 13 Jbeta primers. Sequenced by immunoSEQ multiplex PCR; TCRdb stores in-frame clones only, minus some. The listing contains 120,000 to 150,000 clones. The chain has TRBV7-3 and TRBJ2-5, with 12 positions matching TRBD2. Sequences were obtained from PBMCs. The source is a young woman in good health and CMV-seronegative. The CDR3 nucleotides read TGTGCCAGCAGCTTAGGCAGGTGGGCTAGCGGGAGGGGGGAGACCCAGTACTTC. Its translation is CASSLGRWASGRGETQYF.